This T cell receptor (beta chain) appears in the sequencing data of a study of cytomegalovirus exposure and HLA in healthy donors. Study observations and caveats: The investigators catalogued 150 to 200 TCR beta chains as cytomegalovirus-associated.

This clone turned up a few times. Its antigen is currently unknown. The germline V gene encodes CDR1 LGHNA and CDR2 YNFKEQ. This CDR3 region has 13 residues. V gave up 6 bases and J gave up 0 bases, with 7 bases separating them. Clones were sequenced by immunoSEQ multiplex PCR, and TCRdb holds only the in-frame ones, with some missing. The profile shows about 200,000 clones, around 80% of them singletons. Sequenced sample: PBMCs. The chain uses TRBV4-2 and TRBJ2-3; D remains ambiguous. This receptor was obtained from a woman aged 30 to 39 in good health and CMV-seropositive. The CDR3 protein is CASRLRSTDTQYF. As DNA, the CDR3 is TGTGCCAGCAGACTCCGTAGCACAGATACGCAGTATTTT.